The 5 T cell receptor beta chains below were found in one sample sequenced in a study of neurological immune-mediated disorders. A single record per CDR3 protein comes from TCRdb applying MiXCR to the 5' RACE reads. Of 75,000 to 90,000 distinct CDR3 sequences in the sample, about a tenth were seen once. The sequencing input was PBMCs. These TCRs come from a man aged 35 to 55 in good health.

This clonotype has at least ten counts. V is TRBV29-1 and J is TRBJ1-3; no reliable D call. From germline, CDR1 is SQVTM and CDR2 ANQGSEA. The CDR3 loop spans 14 amino acids. The V end lost 0 bases, the J end lost 4 bases, and 10 bases lay between the germline ends. CDR3 DNA: TGCAGCGTTGAAGATCCTCTTTTGGGAAACACCATATATTTT. It encodes CSVEDPLLGNTIYF.

In this sample, this clonotype turned up many times. The chain uses TRBV20-1 and TRBJ2-5, with TRBD1 matching over 9 bases. This CDR3 comprises 14 residues. Germline assignment: CDR1 DFQATT and CDR2 SNEGSKA (reference sequence). The V gene end was trimmed by 6 bases and the J gene end by 5 bases; junction bases not matched to a gene: 10. CDR3 amino acids: CSASTGGGVETQYF. CDR3 in DNA: TGCAGTGCGTCGACAGGGGGAGGTGTTGAGACCCAGTACTTC.

At least ten counts were recorded for this clonotype. This rearrangement joins TRBV7-9 to TRBJ2-1, with 7 bases matching TRBD1. This CDR3 contains 14 residues. V lost 4 bases to trimming and J lost 6 bases; unmatched junction nucleotides: 6. CDR1 is SEHNR and CDR2 is FQNEAQ in the germline V gene (reference sequence). The CDR3 bases are TGTGCCAGCAGCTACGGGACAGCAGGCAATGAGCAGTTCTTC. Translating gives CASSYGTAGNEQFF. Full variable domain (remainder filled in from reference TRBV7-9 and TRBJ2-1): DTGVSQNPRHKITKRGQNVTFRCDPISEHNRLYWYRQTLGQGPEFLTYFQNEAQLEKSRLLSDRFSAERPKGSFSTLEIQRTEQGDSAMYLCASSYGTAGNEQFFGPGTRLTVL.

This clonotype showed up many times. This sequence joins TRBV7-9 and TRBJ2-5; D gene ambiguous. The germline V and J ends were trimmed by 4 bases and 5 bases, with 14 bases remaining between them. Germline lookup yields CDR1 SEHNR and CDR2 FQNEAQ (reference sequence). The CDR3 covers 14 residues. CDR3 amino acids: CASSSLVVRETQYF. The CDR3 bases are TGTGCCAGCAGCTCCTTAGTGGTTCGGGAGACCCAGTACTTC.

This clonotype was recorded many times. The chain couples TRBV7-9 to TRBJ1-2; 7 bases fit TRBD1. The CDR3 totals 14 residues. V dropped 7 bases and J dropped 4; count of bases not matched to a gene: 9. In germline, CDR1 is SEHNR, CDR2 FQNEAQ (reference sequence). This CDR3 is CASTTGESSYGYTF. CDR3 DNA sequence: TGTGCCAGCACCACAGGGGAATCTAGCTATGGCTACACCTTC.